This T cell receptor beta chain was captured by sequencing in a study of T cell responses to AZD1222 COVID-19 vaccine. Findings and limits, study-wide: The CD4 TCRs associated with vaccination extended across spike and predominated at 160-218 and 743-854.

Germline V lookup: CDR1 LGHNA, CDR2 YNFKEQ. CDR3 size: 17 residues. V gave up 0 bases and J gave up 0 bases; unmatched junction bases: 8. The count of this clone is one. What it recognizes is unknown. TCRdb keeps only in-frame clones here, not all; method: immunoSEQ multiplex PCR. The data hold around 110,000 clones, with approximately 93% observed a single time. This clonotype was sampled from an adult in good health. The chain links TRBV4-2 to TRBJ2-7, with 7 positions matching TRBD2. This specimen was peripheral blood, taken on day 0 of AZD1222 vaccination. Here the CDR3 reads CASSQEAASGVSYEQYF. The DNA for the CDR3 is TGTGCCAGCAGCCAAGAAGCGGCTAGCGGAGTCTCCTACGAGCAGTACTTC.